This entry is about one T cell receptor beta chain. V lost 0 bases and J lost 5, with 17 bases in between. This CDR3 comprises 17 residues. The germline V gene has CDR1 MGHRA and CDR2 YSYEKL. This sample was included in a study of T cell repertoires in cytomegalovirus infection. Via MiXCR, TCRdb re-called the reads, giving one row per CDR3 protein. The sample yields 300,000 to 400,000 distinct CDR3 sequences, 8% to 9.5% seen once. Sequencing used PBMCs. This TCR was recovered from a human donor in good health (CMV status not recorded). Some clones in this sample may be carry-over from other donors' samples. This chain uses TRBV4-1 with TRBJ2-1; tentative D call: TRBD1 (6 bases). CDR3 residues: CASSQEPGQQGNNEQFF. CDR3 DNA: TGCGCCAGCAGCCAAGAGCCAGGTCAACAGGGAAACAATGAGCAGTTCTTC.